These 4 T cell receptor beta chains share one sample of origin, sequenced in a study of blood T cell repertoires in COVID-19. Here immunoSEQ multiplex PCR was the method, and the copy in TCRdb shows in-frame clones only, minus some. The repertoire holds roughly 200,000 clones, with 80% to 90% as singletons. Sequenced sample: peripheral blood. These receptors originate from an elderly woman with acute or convalescent COVID-19.

The V and J genes are TRBV7-9 and TRBJ2-1, with no clear D. The CDR3 sequence is 12 residues long. CDR1 SEHNR and CDR2 FQNEAQ come from the germline V gene (reference sequence). V was clipped by 1 base and J by 10 bases, with 8 bases between them. This CDR3 is CASSLGGGEQFF. CDR3 sequence (DNA): TGTGCCAGCAGCTTAGGAGGCGGCGAGCAGTTCTTC.

The chain uses TRBV24-1 and TRBJ2-3, with D possibly being TRBD1 (7 bases). The CDR3 length is 15 residues. V lost 2 bases and J lost 5, with 13 bases in between. Germline V gene sequence: CDR1 KGHDR, CDR2 SFDVKD. CDR3 bases: TGTGCCACCAGTGATTCCAGGGGGGTAGAAGATACGCAGTATTTT. It is translated as CATSDSRGVEDTQYF.

The chain links TRBV12-3 or TRBV12-4 to TRBJ1-3, with TRBD1 matching over 7 bases. Losses at the gene ends were 6 bases for V and 5 bases for J; bases not matched to a gene: 1. The CDR3 loop spans 12 amino acids. The CDR3 here is CASRGQRNTIYF. The DNA for the CDR3 is TGTGCCAGCAGGGGACAGAGAAACACCATATATTTT.

Here the CDR3 DNA reads TGTGCCAGCAGCTTAACGGTGGGGCAAGTGCAGTACTTC. Amino acid sequence: CASSLTVGQVQYF. V usage is TRBV7-8 and J usage is TRBJ2-7, with D perhaps matching TRBD1 (5 bases). Germline V gene sequence: CDR1 SGHVS, CDR2 FQNEAQ. This CDR3 has 13 residues. Trimming took 2 bases from V and 9 from J, leaving 14 bases between them.